This T cell receptor beta chain came from a study of cytomegalovirus exposure and HLA in healthy donors. Primers included in the PCR were 60 Vbeta and 13 Jbeta primers. Profiling relied on immunoSEQ multiplex PCR, and the TCRdb table lists in-frame clones only, not all of them. The sample records about 240,000 clones, just under 80% being singletons. The CDR3 covers 13 residues. Trimming shortened V by 0 bases and J by 8 bases, and 8 bases separated the two germline ends. CDR1 and CDR2 (germline): ENHRY, SYGVKD. The sequence was collected from a boy younger than 18 in good health and CMV-seronegative. Input material: PBMCs. J is TRBJ1-5 and V is TRBV10-3, with D hard to call. The CDR3: CAISESAGEPQHF. As DNA, the CDR3 is TGTGCCATCAGTGAGTCGGCGGGAGAGCCCCAGCATTTT.